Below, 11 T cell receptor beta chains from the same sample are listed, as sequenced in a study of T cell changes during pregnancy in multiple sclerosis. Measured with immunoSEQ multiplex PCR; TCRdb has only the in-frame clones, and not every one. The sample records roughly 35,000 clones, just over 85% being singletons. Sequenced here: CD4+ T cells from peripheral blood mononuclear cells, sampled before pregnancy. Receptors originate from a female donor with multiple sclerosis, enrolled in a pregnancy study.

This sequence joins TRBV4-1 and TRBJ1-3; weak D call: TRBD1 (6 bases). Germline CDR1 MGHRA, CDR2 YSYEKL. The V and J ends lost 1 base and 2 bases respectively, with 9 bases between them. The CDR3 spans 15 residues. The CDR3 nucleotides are TGCGCCAGCAGCCAAGGTTGGACAGCTGGAAACACCATATATTTT. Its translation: CASSQGWTAGNTIYF.

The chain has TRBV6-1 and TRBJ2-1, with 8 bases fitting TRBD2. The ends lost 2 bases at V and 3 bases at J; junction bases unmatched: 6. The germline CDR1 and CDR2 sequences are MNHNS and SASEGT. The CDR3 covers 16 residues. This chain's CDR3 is CASSETLAGGYNEQFF. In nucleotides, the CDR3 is TGTGCCAGCAGTGAAACCCTAGCGGGTGGCTACAATGAGCAGTTCTTC.

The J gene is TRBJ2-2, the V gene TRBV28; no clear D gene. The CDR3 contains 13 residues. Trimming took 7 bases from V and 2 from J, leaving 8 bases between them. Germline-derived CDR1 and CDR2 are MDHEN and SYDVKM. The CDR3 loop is CASTRGNTGELFF. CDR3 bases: TGTGCCAGCACTCGCGGAAACACCGGGGAGCTGTTTTTT. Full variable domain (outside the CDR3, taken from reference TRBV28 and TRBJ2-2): DVKVTQSSRYLVKRTGEKVFLECVQDMDHENMFWYRQDPGLGLRLIYFSYDVKMKEKGDIPEGYSVSREKKERFSLILESASTNQTSMYLCASTRGNTGELFFGEGSRLTVL.

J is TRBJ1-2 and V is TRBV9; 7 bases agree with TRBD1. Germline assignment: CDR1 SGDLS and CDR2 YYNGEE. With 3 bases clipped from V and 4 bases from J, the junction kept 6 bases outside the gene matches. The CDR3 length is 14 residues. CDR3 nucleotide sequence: TGTGCCAGCAGCGAAACAGGGGACCCCTATGGCTACACCTTC. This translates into CASSETGDPYGYTF.

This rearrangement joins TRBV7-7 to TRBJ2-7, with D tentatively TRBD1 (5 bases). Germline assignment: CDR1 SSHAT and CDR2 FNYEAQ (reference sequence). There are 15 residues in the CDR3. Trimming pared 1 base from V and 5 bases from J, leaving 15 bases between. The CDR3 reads CASSLGWQGSHEQYF. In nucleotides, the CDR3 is TGTGCCAGCAGCTTAGGATGGCAGGGAAGTCACGAGCAGTACTTC. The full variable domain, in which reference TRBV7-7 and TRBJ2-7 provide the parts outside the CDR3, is GAGVSQSPRYKVTKRGQDVTLRCDPISSHATLYWYQQALGQGPEFLTYFNYEAQPDKSGLPSDRFSAERPEGSISTLTIQRTEQRDSAMYRCASSLGWQGSHEQYFGPGTRLTVT.

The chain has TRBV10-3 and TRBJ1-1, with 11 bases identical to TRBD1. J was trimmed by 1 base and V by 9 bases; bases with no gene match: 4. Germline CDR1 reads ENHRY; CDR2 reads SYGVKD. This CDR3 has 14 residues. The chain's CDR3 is CAMGTGGKNTEAFF. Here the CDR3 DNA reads TGTGCCATGGGGACAGGGGGAAAGAACACTGAAGCTTTCTTT.

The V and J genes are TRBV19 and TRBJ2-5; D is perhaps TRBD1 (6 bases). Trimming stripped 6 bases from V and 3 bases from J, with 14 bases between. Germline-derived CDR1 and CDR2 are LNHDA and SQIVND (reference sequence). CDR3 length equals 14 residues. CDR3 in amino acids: CASRTTGPEETQYF. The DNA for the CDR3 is TGTGCCAGTAGGACGACAGGCCCCGAAGAGACCCAGTACTTC.

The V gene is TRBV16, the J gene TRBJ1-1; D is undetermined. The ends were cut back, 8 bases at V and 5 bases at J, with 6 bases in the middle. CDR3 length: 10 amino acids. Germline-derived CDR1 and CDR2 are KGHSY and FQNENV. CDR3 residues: CASRETEAFF. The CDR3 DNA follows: TGTGCCAGCCGAGAGACTGAAGCTTTCTTT. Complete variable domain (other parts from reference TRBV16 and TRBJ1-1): GEEVAQTPKHLVRGEGQKAKLYCAPIKGHSYVFWYQQVLKNEFKFLISFQNENVFDETGMPKERFSAKCLPNSPCSLEIQATKLEDSAVYFCASRETEAFFGQGTRLTVV.

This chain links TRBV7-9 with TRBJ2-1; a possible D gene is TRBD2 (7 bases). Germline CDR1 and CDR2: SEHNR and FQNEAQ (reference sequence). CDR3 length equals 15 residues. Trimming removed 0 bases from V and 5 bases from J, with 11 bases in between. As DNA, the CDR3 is TGTGCCAGCAGCTTAGCGGGGGGGCTGAACAATGAGCAGTTCTTC. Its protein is CASSLAGGLNNEQFF.

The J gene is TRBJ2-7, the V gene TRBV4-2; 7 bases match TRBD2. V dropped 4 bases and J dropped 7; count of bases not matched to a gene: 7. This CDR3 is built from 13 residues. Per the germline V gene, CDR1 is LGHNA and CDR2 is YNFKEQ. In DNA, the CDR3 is TGTGCCAGCAGCCGATTACTAGCGAGTGAGCAGTACTTC. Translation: CASSRLLASEQYF.

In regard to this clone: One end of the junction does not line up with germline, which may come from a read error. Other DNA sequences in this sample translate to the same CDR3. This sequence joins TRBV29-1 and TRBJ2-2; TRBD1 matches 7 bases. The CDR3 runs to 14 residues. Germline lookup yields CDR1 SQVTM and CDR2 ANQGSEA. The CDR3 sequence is CSVRDSLNTGELFF. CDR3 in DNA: TGCAGCGTCCGGGACAGCCTGAACACTGGGGAGCTGTTTTTT.